Listed here are 32 T cell receptor beta chains from one sample, sequenced in a study of T cell responses to AZD1222 COVID-19 vaccine. Here immunoSEQ multiplex PCR was the method, and the copy in TCRdb shows in-frame clones only, minus some. The sample carries about 34,000 clones, about 89% recorded once. This specimen consisted of peripheral blood, obtained on day 0 of AZD1222 vaccination. These receptors were taken from an adult in good health.

This clone has only one observation. The rearrangement joins TRBV29-1 to TRBJ2-2; D remains unclear. Germline V lookup: CDR1 SQVTM, CDR2 ANQGSEA. Trimming took off 4 bases at V and 4 bases at J, with 7 bases between the two ends. This CDR3 is built from 12 residues. CDR3 coding DNA: TGCAGCGTTGGGGCAGGCACCGGGGAGCTGTTTTTT. This sequence encodes CSVGAGTGELFF.

This clone appeared a single time. This chain links TRBV13 with TRBJ2-7; D gene ambiguous. The germline gives CDR1 PRHDT, CDR2 FYEKMQ (reference sequence). V dropped 8 bases and J dropped 3 bases, with 17 bases sitting between them. The CDR3 totals 14 residues. CDR3 nucleotides: TGTGCCAGCTCCGACTCCTTATCCCACTACGAGCAGTACTTC. It is translated as CASSDSLSHYEQYF. Full variable domain (remainder filled in from reference TRBV13 and TRBJ2-7): AAGVIQSPRHLIKEKRETATLKCYPIPRHDTVYWYQQGPGQDPQFLISFYEKMQSDKGSIPDRFSAQQFSDYHSELNMSSLELGDSALYFCASSDSLSHYEQYFGPGTRLTVT.

The chain has TRBV20-1 and TRBJ1-1; D ambiguous. V was clipped by 6 bases and J by 2 bases, with 7 bases between them. Germline V lookup: CDR1 DFQATT, CDR2 SNEGSKA (reference sequence). The CDR3 is 11 residues long. CDR3 region: CSALVNTEAFF. In DNA, the CDR3 is TGCAGTGCACTTGTTAACACTGAAGCTTTCTTT.

The chain uses TRBV5-8 and TRBJ2-1; tentative D call: TRBD2 (6 bases). This CDR3 comprises 15 residues. V lost 2 bases and J lost 0, with 9 bases in between. Germline V lookup: CDR1 SGHTS, CDR2 YDEGEE. The CDR3 loop is CASSFRGSSYNEQFF. The CDR3, as DNA: TGTGCCAGCAGCTTCCGGGGGAGCTCCTACAATGAGCAGTTCTTC. Full variable domain (remainder filled in from reference TRBV5-8 and TRBJ2-1): EAGVTQSPTHLIKTRGQQATLRCSPISGHTSVYWYQQALGLGLQFLLWYDEGEERNRGNFPPRFSGRQFPNYSSELNVNALELEDSALYLCASSFRGSSYNEQFFGPGTRLTVL.

The rearrangement uses TRBV24-1 and TRBJ1-1; no clear D. Germline CDR1 reads KGHDR; CDR2 reads SFDVKD. Trimming took off 12 bases at V and 12 bases at J, with 16 bases between the two ends. The CDR3 has 10 residues. The CDR3 nucleotides are TGTGCCCCCTTCCGGGTTATCTCTTTCTTT. It specifies CAPFRVISFF.

This clone has only one observation. The V and J genes are TRBV7-2 and TRBJ2-7; TRBD2 matches at 14 bases. There are 15 residues in the CDR3. In germline, CDR1 is SGHTA, CDR2 FQGNSA. The ends lost 6 bases at V and 5 bases at J; junction bases unmatched: 6. Here the CDR3 DNA reads TGTGCCAGCAGTCGGACTAGCGGGAGGCCCCACGAGCAGTACTTC. This translates into CASSRTSGRPHEQYF.

The J gene is TRBJ2-2, the V gene TRBV18, with TRBD1 matching 8 bases. Germline V CDR1 and CDR2: KGHSH, LQKENI. V shed 5 bases and J 1 base; nucleotides not matched to a gene: 3. This CDR3 is 15 amino acids long. Here the CDR3 reads CASSKGQGNTGELFF. DNA of the CDR3: TGTGCCAGCTCAAAAGGACAGGGGAACACCGGGGAGCTGTTTTTT.

The CDR3 sequence: CASSPARAGSSYEQYF. The CDR3 nucleotides are TGTGCCAGCAGTCCCGCCCGGGCAGGCAGCTCCTACGAGCAGTACTTC. The chain carries TRBV28 and TRBJ2-7; D is unclear. V dropped 5 bases and J dropped 0 bases, with 17 bases sitting between them. Germline CDR1 and CDR2: MDHEN and SYDVKM. The CDR3 covers 16 residues.

V and J are TRBV6-2 or TRBV6-3 and TRBJ2-2; 10 positions match TRBD1. With V trimmed by 5 bases and J by 5 bases, 8 bases remained unmatched. Germline V CDR1 and CDR2: MNHEY, SVGEGT. The CDR3 runs 16 residues. The CDR3 nucleotides read TGTGCCAGCAGTCGGGACAGGGGAATCGGGACCGGGGAGCTGTTTTTT. This sequence encodes CASSRDRGIGTGELFF.

The rearrangement links TRBV11-2 to TRBJ1-2; the D is unclear. V lost 2 bases and J 6 bases, leaving 7 bases between the germline ends. Per the germline V gene, CDR1 is SGHAT and CDR2 is FQNNGV. The CDR3 runs to 12 residues. CDR3 bases: TGTGCCAGCAGCTTACGGACCAATGGCTACACCTTC. Translated, it gives CASSLRTNGYTF.

The genes are TRBV6-5 and TRBJ1-2, with TRBD1 identical over 8 bases. Trimming removed 0 bases from V and 7 bases from J; junction bases left unmatched: 10. The CDR3 sequence is 16 residues long. The germline V gene has CDR1 MNHEY and CDR2 SVGAGI. CDR3 protein: CASSYSPRAGGGGYTF. In DNA, the CDR3 is TGTGCCAGCAGTTACTCGCCGAGGGCAGGGGGCGGTGGCTACACCTTC.

The chain joins TRBV19 to TRBJ2-4; no clear D. Germline CDR1 and CDR2: LNHDA and SQIVND (reference sequence). The CDR3 runs 13 residues. Trimming cost V 3 bases and J 0 bases, with 3 bases left between them. CDR3 loop: CASSILAKNIQYF. In nucleotides, the CDR3 is TGTGCCAGTAGTATTCTAGCCAAAAACATTCAGTACTTC.

The chain combines TRBV2 with TRBJ1-4; possible D gene TRBD1, 6 bases. This CDR3 has 13 residues. V lost 6 bases to trimming and J lost 7 bases, with 12 bases between them. CDR1 and CDR2 from the germline V gene are SNHLY and FYNNEI. The CDR3 here is CASRRRDIEKLFF. The CDR3 DNA is TGTGCCAGCAGACGCCGGGACATTGAAAAACTGTTTTTT.

The chain uses TRBV28 and TRBJ2-3; TRBD1 matches at 11 bases. The V segment lost 6 bases and the J segment 5 bases; nucleotides outside the gene matches: 22. CDR3 length: 20 amino acids. Looked up from germline, CDR1 is MDHEN and CDR2 is SYDVKM. DNA for the CDR3: TGTGCCAGCAGCCAGGGCCCAGGACAGGGGGCAGGAGTCGGCAGAGATACGCAGTATTTT. Protein product: CASSQGPGQGAGVGRDTQYF.

The chain employs TRBV10-1 and TRBJ2-3, with 11 bases that match TRBD2. The J segment lost 0 bases and the V segment lost 3 bases, leaving 8 bases of the junction unmatched. The CDR3 contains 18 residues. Germline V gives CDR1 WNHNN, CDR2 SYGVQD (reference sequence). CDR3 sequence: CASSETSGSGASTDTQYF. The CDR3, as DNA: TGCGCCAGCAGTGAAACTAGCGGGAGCGGTGCGAGCACAGATACGCAGTATTTT.

V gene TRBV6-6 combines with J gene TRBJ2-2; 9 bases match TRBD1. Germline CDR1 and CDR2: MNHNY and SVGAGI (reference sequence). J lost 7 bases, V lost 7 bases, and 7 bases had no gene match. CDR3 size: 14 residues. CDR3 in DNA: TGTGCCAGCACTCAACAGGGGGCAAGCGGGGAGCTGTTTTTT. Its translation: CASTQQGASGELFF.

This clone was recorded once. The chain joins TRBV12-3 or TRBV12-4 to TRBJ1-5; D remains unclear. The CDR3 contains 13 residues. Trimming stripped 5 bases from V and 1 base from J, with 6 bases between. CDR3 sequence (DNA): TGTGCCAGCAGTAGAAAGAGCAATCAGCCCCAGCATTTT. It encodes CASSRKSNQPQHF.

The chain recombines TRBV6-5 with TRBJ1-2; D possibly corresponds to TRBD1 (5 bases). Germline CDR1 and CDR2: MNHEY and SVGAGI. Trimming removed 8 bases at V and 1 base at J, with 17 bases between. This CDR3 comprises 15 residues. The CDR3, as DNA: TGTGCCAGCTCCATTGGGGCAGAGATTAACTATGGCTACACCTTC. Translation gives CASSIGAEINYGYTF.

The chain combines TRBV5-1 with TRBJ1-2; possible D gene TRBD1, 5 bases. The CDR3 is 15 amino acids. Germline V gives CDR1 SGHRS, CDR2 YFSETQ. The ends were cut back, 4 bases at V and 2 bases at J, with 15 bases in the middle. This chain's CDR3 is CASSQDGAPNYGYTF. In DNA, the CDR3 is TGCGCCAGCAGCCAGGATGGGGCTCCCAACTATGGCTACACCTTC.

The gene calls are TRBV7-9 and TRBJ1-3; D call uncertain. CDR1 SEHNR and CDR2 FQNEAQ come from the germline V gene (reference sequence). CDR3 size: 15 residues. V lost 5 bases and J 0 bases, leaving 11 bases between the germline ends. CDR3 nucleotide sequence: TGTGCCAGCAGCGGGGTGACGGACTCTGGAAACACCATATATTTT. This codes for CASSGVTDSGNTIYF. Based on the CDR3 plus reference TRBV7-9 and TRBJ1-3, the full variable domain is DTGVSQNPRHKITKRGQNVTFRCDPISEHNRLYWYRQTLGQGPEFLTYFQNEAQLEKSRLLSDRFSAERPKGSFSTLEIQRTEQGDSAMYLCASSGVTDSGNTIYFGEGSWLTVV.

This chain links TRBV14 with TRBJ2-1; 8 bases are a match to TRBD2. Germline lookup yields CDR1 SGHDN and CDR2 FVKESK. V trimming: 5 bases; J trimming: 0 bases; junction bases outside the gene matches: 15. The CDR3 contains 19 residues. CDR3 in DNA: TGTGCCAGCAGCGGAAAGGGTGGTCTAGCGGGTAGCTCCTACAATGAGCAGTTCTTC. Translated, it gives CASSGKGGLAGSSYNEQFF.

The chain recombines TRBV3-1 (or the pseudogene TRBV3-2) with TRBJ2-7, with 10 bases fitting TRBD2. CDR1 is LGHDT and CDR2 is YNNKEL in the germline V gene (reference sequence). The CDR3 covers 17 residues. V was pared by 0 bases and J by 3 bases, with 8 bases of the junction left unmatched. The CDR3 bases are TGTGCCAGCAGCCAAGATCTGAGGCTAGCGGGGGACTACGAGCAGTACTTC. Translating gives CASSQDLRLAGDYEQYF.

The CDR3 protein is CASSEGGHSYNEQFF. Here the CDR3 DNA reads TGCGCCAGCAGTGAGGGCGGCCACTCCTACAATGAGCAGTTCTTC. The rearrangement links TRBV10-1 to TRBJ2-1, with D unresolved. V gave up 2 bases and J gave up 0 bases, with 8 bases separating them. This CDR3 is built from 15 residues. In germline, CDR1 is WNHNN, CDR2 SYGVQD (reference sequence).

The CDR3 nucleotides read TGTGCCAGTAGTTTAACAGGGGGCTCCTACGAGCAGTACTTC. As protein: CASSLTGGSYEQYF. This chain uses TRBV19 with TRBJ2-7; 8 bases align to TRBD1. CDR3 length: 14 amino acids. Unmatched junction bases numbered 3, after V lost 5 bases and J lost 0 bases. Germline CDR1 reads LNHDA; CDR2 reads SQIVND (reference sequence).

V is TRBV25-1 and J is TRBJ2-1; 8 bases map to TRBD2. CDR3 length equals 15 residues. Germline assignment: CDR1 MGHDK and CDR2 SYGVNS. Trimming at V came to 3 bases and at J to 7 bases, leaving 8 bases not matched to a gene. The CDR3 region has the DNA TGTGCCAGCAGTGAGGCCGGGGGGGCCGGAAATGAGCAGTTCTTC. It encodes CASSEAGGAGNEQFF.

CDR3 nucleotides: TGCAGTGTTGCAACTAATGAAAAACTGTTTTTT. This codes for CSVATNEKLFF. V and J are TRBV20-1 and TRBJ1-4; D is unclear. In germline, CDR1 is DFQATT, CDR2 SNEGSKA (reference sequence). The V end was cut by 7 bases, the J end by 0 bases, with 3 bases between. The CDR3 consists of 11 residues.

This chain links TRBV6-5 with TRBJ2-1; 7 positions match TRBD1. Germline CDR1 reads MNHEY; CDR2 reads SVGAGI. V shed 5 bases and J 4 bases; nucleotides not matched to a gene: 5. The CDR3 runs to 14 residues. The CDR3 DNA is TGTGCCAGCAGTCGGACAGGAGAGTACAATGAGCAGTTCTTC. It codes for CASSRTGEYNEQFF.

This rearrangement joins TRBV2 to TRBJ1-2; D gene ambiguous. Germline CDR1 reads SNHLY; CDR2 reads FYNNEI. The CDR3 sequence is 15 residues long. The V end was cut by 4 bases, the J end by 4 bases, with 16 bases between. DNA of the CDR3: TGTGCCAGCAGTGGTAGGGCGGACCCTCTCTATGGCTACACCTTC. This sequence encodes CASSGRADPLYGYTF. The full variable domain, with the rest looked up from reference TRBV2 and TRBJ1-2, is EPEVTQTPSHQVTQMGQEVILRCVPISNHLYFYWYRQILGQKVEFLVSFYNNEISEKSEIFDDQFSVERPDGSNFTLKIRSTKLEDSAMYFCASSGRADPLYGYTFGSGTRLTVV.

The chain uses TRBV2 and TRBJ2-1; 10 nucleotides match TRBD2. Germline CDR1 and CDR2: SNHLY and FYNNEI. Trimming removed 3 bases from V and 7 bases from J; junction bases left unmatched: 6. The CDR3 is made up of 15 amino acids. CDR3 sequence reads: CASSEAASGSNEQFF. CDR3 bases: TGTGCCAGCAGTGAGGCGGCTAGCGGGAGTAATGAGCAGTTCTTC.

This rearrangement joins TRBV7-9 to TRBJ1-6; 7 bases align to TRBD1. V gave up 5 bases and J gave up 8 bases; unmatched junction bases: 6. This CDR3 is 14 amino acids long. Per germline, CDR1 SEHNR and CDR2 FQNEAQ (reference sequence). The CDR3 sequence is CASSPQGLDSPLHF. The CDR3 coding sequence is TGTGCCAGCAGCCCACAGGGGCTCGATTCACCCCTCCACTTT. Together with reference TRBV7-9 and TRBJ1-6, the CDR3 gives the full variable domain: DTGVSQNPRHKITKRGQNVTFRCDPISEHNRLYWYRQTLGQGPEFLTYFQNEAQLEKSRLLSDRFSAERPKGSFSTLEIQRTEQGDSAMYLCASSPQGLDSPLHFGNGTRLTVT.

The chain employs TRBV7-9 and TRBJ1-6; D call uncertain. The CDR3 loop spans 14 amino acids. The germline V gene encodes CDR1 SEHNR and CDR2 FQNEAQ (reference sequence). V shed 1 base and J shed 4 bases, with 5 bases lying between them. CDR3 region: CASSLGDYNSPLHF. The CDR3 DNA reads as TGTGCCAGCAGCTTAGGGGATTATAATTCACCCCTCCACTTT.

J is TRBJ1-5 and V is TRBV5-1; no firm D call. This CDR3 is 15 amino acids long. Trimming left V 2 bases short and J 2 bases short, with 11 bases between. The germline V gene has CDR1 SGHRS and CDR2 YFSETQ. The CDR3 loop reads CASSFGGLGNQPQHF. The CDR3 nucleotides read TGCGCCAGCAGCTTCGGCGGGCTAGGCAATCAGCCCCAGCATTTT.